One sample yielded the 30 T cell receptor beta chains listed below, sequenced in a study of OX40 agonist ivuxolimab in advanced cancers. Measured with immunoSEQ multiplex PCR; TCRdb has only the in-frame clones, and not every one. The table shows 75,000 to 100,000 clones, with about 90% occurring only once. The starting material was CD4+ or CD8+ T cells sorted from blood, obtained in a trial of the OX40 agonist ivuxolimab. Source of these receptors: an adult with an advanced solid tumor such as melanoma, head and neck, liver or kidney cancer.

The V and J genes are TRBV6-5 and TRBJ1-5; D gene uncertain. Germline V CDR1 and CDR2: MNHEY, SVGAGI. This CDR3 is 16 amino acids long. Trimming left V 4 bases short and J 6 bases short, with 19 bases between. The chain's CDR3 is CASSSPWDLKLQPQHF. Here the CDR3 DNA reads TGTGCCAGCAGTTCTCCCTGGGATTTAAAGCTTCAGCCCCAGCATTTT.

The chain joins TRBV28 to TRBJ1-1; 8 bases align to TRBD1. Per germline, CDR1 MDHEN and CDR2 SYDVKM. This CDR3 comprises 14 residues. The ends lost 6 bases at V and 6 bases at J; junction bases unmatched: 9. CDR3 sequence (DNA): TGTGCCAGCAGGGCAGGGGGCGGCCTCTCTGAAGCTTTCTTT. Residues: CASRAGGGLSEAFF.

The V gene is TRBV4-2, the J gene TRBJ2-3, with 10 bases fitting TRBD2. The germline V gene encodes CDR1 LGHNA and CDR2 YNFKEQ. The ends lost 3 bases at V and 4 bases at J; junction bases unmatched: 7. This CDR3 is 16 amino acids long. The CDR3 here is CASSQSAGGRADTQYF. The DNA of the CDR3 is TGTGCCAGCAGCCAGTCAGCGGGGGGGCGGGCAGATACGCAGTATTTT.

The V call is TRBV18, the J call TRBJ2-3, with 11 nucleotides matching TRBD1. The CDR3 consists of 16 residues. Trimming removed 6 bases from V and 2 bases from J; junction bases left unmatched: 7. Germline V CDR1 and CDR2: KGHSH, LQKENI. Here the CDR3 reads CASSPGTGGFTDTQYF. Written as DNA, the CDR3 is TGTGCCAGCTCTCCCGGGACAGGGGGGTTCACAGATACGCAGTATTTT.

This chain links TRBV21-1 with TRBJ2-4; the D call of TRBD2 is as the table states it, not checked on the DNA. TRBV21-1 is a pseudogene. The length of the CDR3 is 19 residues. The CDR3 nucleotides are TGTGCCAGCAGCAAAGGAGGACTAGCGGGTGATCTAGCCAAAAACATTCAGTACTTC. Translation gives CASSKGGLAGDLAKNIQYF.

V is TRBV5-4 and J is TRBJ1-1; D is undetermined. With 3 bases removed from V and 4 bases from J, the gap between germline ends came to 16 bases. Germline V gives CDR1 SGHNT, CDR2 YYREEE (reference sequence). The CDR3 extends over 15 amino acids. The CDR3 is CASSWTGRLGTEAFF. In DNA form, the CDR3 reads TGTGCCAGCAGCTGGACCGGCAGGCTAGGCACTGAAGCTTTCTTT.

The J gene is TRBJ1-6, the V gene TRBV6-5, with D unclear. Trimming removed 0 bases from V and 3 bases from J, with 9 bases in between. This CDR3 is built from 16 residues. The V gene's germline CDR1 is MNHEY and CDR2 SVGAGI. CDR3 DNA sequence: TGTGCCAGCAGTTACTCGATGAGTAACTATAATTCACCCCTCCACTTT. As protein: CASSYSMSNYNSPLHF.

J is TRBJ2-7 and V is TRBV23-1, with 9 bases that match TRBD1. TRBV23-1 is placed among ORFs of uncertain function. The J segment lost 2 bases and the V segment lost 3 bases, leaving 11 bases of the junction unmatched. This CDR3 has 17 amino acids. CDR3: CASSHGSGTGPPYEQYF. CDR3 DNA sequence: TGCGCCAGCAGTCATGGTTCCGGGACAGGGCCGCCCTACGAGCAGTACTTC.

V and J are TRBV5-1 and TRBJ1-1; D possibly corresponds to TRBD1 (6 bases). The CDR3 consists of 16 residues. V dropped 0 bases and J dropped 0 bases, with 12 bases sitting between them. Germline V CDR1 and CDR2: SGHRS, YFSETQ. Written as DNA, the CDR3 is TGCGCCAGCAGCTTGGAGGGGGGTGTGGTGAACACTGAAGCTTTCTTT. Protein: CASSLEGGVVNTEAFF. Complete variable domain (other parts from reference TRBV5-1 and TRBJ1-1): KAGVTQTPRYLIKTRGQQVTLSCSPISGHRSVSWYQQTPGQGLQFLFEYFSETQRNKGNFPGRFSGRQFSNSRSEMNVSTLELGDSALYLCASSLEGGVVNTEAFFGQGTRLTVV.

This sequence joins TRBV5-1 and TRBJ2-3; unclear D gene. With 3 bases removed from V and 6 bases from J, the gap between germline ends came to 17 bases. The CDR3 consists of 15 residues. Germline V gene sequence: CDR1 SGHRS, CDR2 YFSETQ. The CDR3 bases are TGCGCCAGCAGCTCGCCTGAGGCCGCCGGGGATACGCAGTATTTT. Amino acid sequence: CASSSPEAAGDTQYF.

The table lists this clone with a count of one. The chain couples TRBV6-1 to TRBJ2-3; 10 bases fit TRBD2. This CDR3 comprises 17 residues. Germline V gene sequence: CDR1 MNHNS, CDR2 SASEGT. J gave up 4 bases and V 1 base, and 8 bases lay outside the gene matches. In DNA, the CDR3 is TGTGCCAGCAGTGAAGTCCCTAGCGGGAGTAGCGCAGATACGCAGTATTTT. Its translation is CASSEVPSGSSADTQYF.

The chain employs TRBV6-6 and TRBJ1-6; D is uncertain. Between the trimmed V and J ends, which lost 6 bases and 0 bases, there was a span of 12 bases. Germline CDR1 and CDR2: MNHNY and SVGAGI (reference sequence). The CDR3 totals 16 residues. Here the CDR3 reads CASSLPGVSYNSPLHF. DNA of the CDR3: TGTGCCAGCAGCCTTCCCGGGGTCTCCTATAATTCACCCCTCCACTTT.

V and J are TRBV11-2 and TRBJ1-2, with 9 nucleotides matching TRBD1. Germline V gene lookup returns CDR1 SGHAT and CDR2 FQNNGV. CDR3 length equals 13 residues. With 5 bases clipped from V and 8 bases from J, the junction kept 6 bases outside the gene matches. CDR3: CASSRDRVGGYTF. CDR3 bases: TGTGCCAGCAGCCGGGACAGGGTCGGCGGCTACACCTTC.

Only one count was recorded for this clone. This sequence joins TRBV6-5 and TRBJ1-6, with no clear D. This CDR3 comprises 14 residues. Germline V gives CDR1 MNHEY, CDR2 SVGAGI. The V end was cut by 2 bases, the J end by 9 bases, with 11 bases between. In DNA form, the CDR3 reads TGTGCCAGCAGTTACAGACATCCTGGTTCACCCCTCCACTTT. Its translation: CASSYRHPGSPLHF.

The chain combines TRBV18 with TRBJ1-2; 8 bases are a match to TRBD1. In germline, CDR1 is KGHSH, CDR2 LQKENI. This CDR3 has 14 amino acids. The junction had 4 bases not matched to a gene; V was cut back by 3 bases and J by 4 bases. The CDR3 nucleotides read TGTGCCAGCTCACCGGACAGGGATGTCTATGGCTACACCTTC. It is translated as CASSPDRDVYGYTF.

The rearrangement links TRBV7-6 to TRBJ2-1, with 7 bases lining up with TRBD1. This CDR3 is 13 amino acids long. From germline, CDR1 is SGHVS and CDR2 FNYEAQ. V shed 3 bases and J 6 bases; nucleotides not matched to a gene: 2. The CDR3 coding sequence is TGTGCCAGCAGCTTCACAGGGGCCAATGAGCAGTTCTTC. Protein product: CASSFTGANEQFF.

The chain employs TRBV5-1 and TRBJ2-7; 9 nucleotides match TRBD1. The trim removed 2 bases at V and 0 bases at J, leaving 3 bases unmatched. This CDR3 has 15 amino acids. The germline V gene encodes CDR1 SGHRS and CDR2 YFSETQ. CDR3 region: CASSFGTGNSYEQYF. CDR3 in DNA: TGCGCCAGCAGCTTCGGGACAGGGAACTCCTACGAGCAGTACTTC.

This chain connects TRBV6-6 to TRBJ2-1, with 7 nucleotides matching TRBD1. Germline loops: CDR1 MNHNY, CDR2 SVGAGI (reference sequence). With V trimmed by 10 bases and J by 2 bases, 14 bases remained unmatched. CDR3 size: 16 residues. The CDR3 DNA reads TGTGCCACCAAGTCCCCTTGGCAGGGGGCCTACAATGAGCAGTTCTTC. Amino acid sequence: CATKSPWQGAYNEQFF.

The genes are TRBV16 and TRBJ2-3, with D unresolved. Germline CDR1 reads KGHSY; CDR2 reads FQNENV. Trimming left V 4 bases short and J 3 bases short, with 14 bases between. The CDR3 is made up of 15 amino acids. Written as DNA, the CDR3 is TGTGCCAGCAGCCGCGCCCATGCCAGTACAGATACGCAGTATTTT. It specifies CASSRAHASTDTQYF.

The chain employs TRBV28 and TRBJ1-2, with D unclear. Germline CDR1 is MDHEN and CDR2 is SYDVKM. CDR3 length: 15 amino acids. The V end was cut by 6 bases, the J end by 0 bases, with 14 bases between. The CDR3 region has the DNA TGTGCCAGCAGCTACCCTAGATTAGCTAACTATGGCTACACCTTC. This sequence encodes CASSYPRLANYGYTF.

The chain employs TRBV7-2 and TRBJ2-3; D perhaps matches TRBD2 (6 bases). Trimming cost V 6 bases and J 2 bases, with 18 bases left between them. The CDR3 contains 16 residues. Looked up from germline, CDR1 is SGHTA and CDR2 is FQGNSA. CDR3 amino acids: CASRGTGAYNTDTQYF. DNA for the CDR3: TGTGCCAGCAGAGGCACGGGAGCTTATAACACAGATACGCAGTATTTT.

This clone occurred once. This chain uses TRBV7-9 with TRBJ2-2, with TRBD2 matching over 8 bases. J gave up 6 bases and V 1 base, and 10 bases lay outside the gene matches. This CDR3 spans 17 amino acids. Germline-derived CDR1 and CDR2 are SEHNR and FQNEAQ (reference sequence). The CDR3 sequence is CASSLVPGLGFAGELFF. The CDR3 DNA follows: TGTGCCAGCAGCTTAGTACCGGGACTAGGGTTTGCCGGGGAGCTGTTTTTT.

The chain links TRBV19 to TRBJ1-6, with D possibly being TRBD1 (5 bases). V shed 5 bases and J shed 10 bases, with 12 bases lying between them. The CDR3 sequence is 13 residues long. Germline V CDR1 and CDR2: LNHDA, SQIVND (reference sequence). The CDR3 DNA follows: TGTGCCAGTAGTTACAGGATTGAGTCACCCCTCCACTTT. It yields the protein CASSYRIESPLHF.

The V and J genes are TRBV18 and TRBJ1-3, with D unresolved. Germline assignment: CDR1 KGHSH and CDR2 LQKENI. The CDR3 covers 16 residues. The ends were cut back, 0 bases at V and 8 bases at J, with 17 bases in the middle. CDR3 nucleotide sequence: TGTGCCAGCTCACCACCGACGGCCTCGGGGAGGGACACCATATATTTT. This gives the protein CASSPPTASGRDTIYF.

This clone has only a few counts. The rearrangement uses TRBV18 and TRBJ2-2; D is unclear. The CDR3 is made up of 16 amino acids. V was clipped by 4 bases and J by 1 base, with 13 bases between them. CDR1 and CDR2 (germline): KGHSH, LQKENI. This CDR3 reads CASSRTDQGNTGELFF. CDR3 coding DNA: TGTGCCAGCTCACGGACGGATCAAGGGAACACCGGGGAGCTGTTTTTT.

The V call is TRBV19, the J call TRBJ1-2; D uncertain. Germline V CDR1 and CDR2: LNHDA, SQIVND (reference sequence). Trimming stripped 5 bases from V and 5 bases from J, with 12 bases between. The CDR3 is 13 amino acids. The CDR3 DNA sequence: TGTGCCAGTAGTCCCCGGGCGTGGTATGGCTACACCTTC. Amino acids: CASSPRAWYGYTF.

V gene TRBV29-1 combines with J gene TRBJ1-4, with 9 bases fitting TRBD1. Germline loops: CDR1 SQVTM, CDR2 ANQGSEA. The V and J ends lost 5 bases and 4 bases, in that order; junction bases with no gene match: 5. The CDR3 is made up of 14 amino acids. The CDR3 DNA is TGCAGCGTTATGCGGACAGGGGATAATGAAAAACTGTTTTTT. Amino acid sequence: CSVMRTGDNEKLFF.

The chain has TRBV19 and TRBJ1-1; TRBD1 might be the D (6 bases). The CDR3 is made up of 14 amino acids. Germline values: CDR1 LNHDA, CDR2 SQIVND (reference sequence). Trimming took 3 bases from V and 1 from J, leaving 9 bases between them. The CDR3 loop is CASSMPGENTEAFF. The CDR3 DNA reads TGTGCCAGTAGTATGCCAGGGGAGAACACTGAAGCTTTCTTT.

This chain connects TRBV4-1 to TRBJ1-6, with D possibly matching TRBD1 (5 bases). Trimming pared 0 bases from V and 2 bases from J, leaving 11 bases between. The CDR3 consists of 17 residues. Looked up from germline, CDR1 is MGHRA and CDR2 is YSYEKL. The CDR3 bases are TGCGCCAGCAGCCAAGATCCGAGGGGCGCCTATAATTCACCCCTCCACTTT. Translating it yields CASSQDPRGAYNSPLHF.

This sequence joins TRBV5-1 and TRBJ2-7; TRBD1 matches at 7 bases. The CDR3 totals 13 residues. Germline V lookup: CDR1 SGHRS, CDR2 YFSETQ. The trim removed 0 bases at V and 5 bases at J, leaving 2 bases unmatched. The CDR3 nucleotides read TGCGCCAGCAGCTTGGAGGGGGCCCACGAGCAGTACTTC. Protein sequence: CASSLEGAHEQYF.